A selection of T cell receptor beta chains follows, all from one sample in a study of cytomegalovirus exposure and HLA in healthy donors. The table came from immunoSEQ multiplex PCR; TCRdb's copy has only in-frame clones and leaves some out. The table records 150,000 to 200,000 clones, about 83% of them present only once. Sequenced input: PBMCs. These receptors were obtained from a woman under 30 in good health and CMV-seronegative. Each CDR3 is given with its conserved first and last residue. D genes are given only for firm matches. For some rows the clone size is stated as once, few or many, or as a class when expanded; others skip it.

size	V	D	J	DNA	CDR3
.	TRBV6-5	TRBD2	TRBJ2-1	TGTGCCAGCAGTTACTCAAGCGGGGGGGCCTATGAGCAGTTCTTC	CASSYSSGGAYEQFF
.	TRBV27	TRBD2	TRBJ2-7	TGTGCCAGCTCAGGGACTAGTACCTACGAGCAGTACTTC	CASSGTSTYEQYF
few	TRBV5-1	.	TRBJ2-4	TGCGCCAGCAGCTCGGTTCCAGGAAATGCCAACATTCAGTACTTC	CASSSVPGNANIQYF
.	TRBV6-5	.	TRBJ1-4	TGTGCCAGCACCCCAGGTCAGGGGAGAGAAAAACTGTTTTTT	CASTPGQGREKLFF
.	TRBV12-5	.	TRBJ2-3	TGTGCTAGTGGTTTGGTCGTGGGGGCCCACACAGATACGCAGTATTTT	CASGLVVGAHTDTQYF
.	TRBV29-1	.	TRBJ2-2	TGCAGCGCTCTACAGGGAGTAGAGACCGGGGAGCTGTTTTTT	CSALQGVETGELFF
.	TRBV19	.	TRBJ2-3	TGTGCCAGTAGCCTGGGGACTGTAGAAACAGATACGCAGTATTTT	CASSLGTVETDTQYF
.	TRBV5-1	TRBD2	TRBJ2-1	TGCGCCAGCAGCCCGGGCGGACTTGCGGGAGGGCCGAGGAATGAGCAGTTCTTC	CASSPGGLAGGPRNEQFF
.	TRBV30	.	TRBJ2-3	TGTGCCTGGAGTCCAGCGAACACAGATACGCAGTATTTT	CAWSPANTDTQYF
.	TRBV7-3	TRBD1	TRBJ1-5	TGTGCCAGCAGCCCCGGGACAGGGAGCAATCAGCCCCAGCATTTT	CASSPGTGSNQPQHF
.	TRBV5-1	TRBD1	TRBJ1-2	TGCGCCGGCAGCTCAGACAGGGCTAACTATGGCTACACCTTC	CAGSSDRANYGYTF
.	TRBV5-1	TRBD2	TRBJ2-7	TGCGCCAGCAGCCCGGGTCTAGCGGGCCTATACGAGCAGTACTTC	CASSPGLAGLYEQYF
few	TRBV10-3	.	TRBJ2-6	TGTGCCATCAGTGAGTCAACGGGATCAGCTGGGGCCAACGTCCTGACTTTC	CAISESTGSAGANVLTF
.	TRBV4-2	TRBD2	TRBJ2-1	TGTGCCAGCAGCCAAGAGACGACTAGCACGCCCCACAATGAGCAGTTCTTC	CASSQETTSTPHNEQFF
.	TRBV4-1	TRBD1	TRBJ1-1	TGCGCCAGCAGAGGGACAGTTGAGTCTTACACTGAAGCTTTCTTT	CASRGTVESYTEAFF
.	TRBV6-1	.	TRBJ1-4	TGTGCCAGCAGTGAACCGCTACGGGGTGAAAAACTGTTTTTT	CASSEPLRGEKLFF
.	TRBV10-3	.	TRBJ2-1	TGTGCCATCAGTGTCAGTACAGGGCAGGGGCCCCAACTCTCCTACAATGAGCAGTTCTTC	CAISVSTGQGPQLSYNEQFF
.	TRBV19	TRBD2	TRBJ2-5	TGTGCCAGTAGTGCGACTAGCGTAGAGACCCAGTACTTC	CASSATSVETQYF
.	TRBV19	.	TRBJ2-7	TGTGCCAGTAGTAGTAGCAGCGGCAGCCCATTACCCTACGAGCAGTACTTC	CASSSSSGSPLPYEQYF
.	TRBV5-6	TRBD1	TRBJ1-4	TGTGCCAGCAGCGAGAGAGACAGGGGTGATGAAAAACTGTTTTTT	CASSERDRGDEKLFF
.	TRBV4-2	.	TRBJ2-7	TGTGCCAGCAGCCAAGACCAGGGGAAGGGTCACTACGAGCAGTACTTC	CASSQDQGKGHYEQYF
.	TRBV29-1	TRBD1	TRBJ2-7	TGCAGCGCACGGACAGGGCTCTACGAGCAGTACTTC	CSARTGLYEQYF
.	TRBV4-2	TRBD1	TRBJ1-2	TGTGCCAGCAGCCAAGACAGGGGGCTTAGTCGGGGCTACACCTTC	CASSQDRGLSRGYTF
.	TRBV27	TRBD1	TRBJ1-1	TGTGCCAGCATCCACAAGCCCCTCCGGGACAGGGAGGCTGAAGCTTTCTTT	CASIHKPLRDREAEAFF
.	TRBV7-6	TRBD1	TRBJ1-1	TGTGCCAGCAGCTTAGAGGTTTTGGGACAGGGGGCAAGCACTGAAGCTTTCTTT	CASSLEVLGQGASTEAFF
once	TRBV6-5	TRBD2	TRBJ2-1	TGTGCCAGCAGTTACTCGGCGGGAGGTACTGAGCAGTTCTTC	CASSYSAGGTEQFF
few	TRBV19	TRBD1	TRBJ1-1	TGTGCCAGTACCCTTTCCACAGGGGGGAACACTGAAGCTTTCTTT	CASTLSTGGNTEAFF
.	TRBV5-8	.	TRBJ1-1	TGTGCCAGCAGCGTCGGGAGAGAGAACACTGAAGCTTTCTTT	CASSVGRENTEAFF
.	TRBV7-9	.	TRBJ1-1	TGTGCCAGCAGCTGGAGCACTTACACTGAAGCTTTCTTT	CASSWSTYTEAFF
.	TRBV7-2	.	TRBJ1-1	TGTGCCAGCAGCCTGCCCGTGCTGGCGGGACGGGCTTTCTTT	CASSLPVLAGRAFF
.	TRBV6-1	.	TRBJ1-1	TGTGCCAGCAGTGTTAAGAGGAACACTGAAGCTTTCTTT	CASSVKRNTEAFF
.	TRBV6-1	.	TRBJ1-3	TGTGCCAGCAGTGAAGCCAGGGGTGGAAACACCATATATTTT	CASSEARGGNTIYF
.	TRBV15	TRBD1	TRBJ2-2	TGTGCCACCAGCAGAGATGAAAGACAGGGCAAAACCGGGGAGCTGTTTTTT	CATSRDERQGKTGELFF
.	TRBV19	TRBD1	TRBJ2-2	TGTGCCAGTAGTATAGACCCATGGACAGGCACCGGGGAGCTGTTTTTT	CASSIDPWTGTGELFF
.	TRBV19	.	TRBJ2-7	TGTGCCAGTAGTGACTCAGGGTTCTCCTACGAGCAGTACTTC	CASSDSGFSYEQYF
few	TRBV29-1	.	TRBJ1-2	TGCAGCGTTGGAGGGGGTTACGGCTACACCTTC	CSVGGGYGYTF
.	TRBV7-9	.	TRBJ1-1	TGTGCCAGCAGCCAAGGTGGGCCTAGAAGGGGCACTGAAGCTTTCTTT	CASSQGGPRRGTEAFF
.	TRBV29-1	TRBD1	TRBJ1-1	TGCAGCGTTAGGACAGGGGACACTGAAGCTTTCTTT	CSVRTGDTEAFF
.	TRBV14	.	TRBJ1-1	TGTGCCAGCAGCCAACCGCGGCGGGGGCCGACGAACACTGAAGCTTTCTTT	CASSQPRRGPTNTEAFF
few	TRBV10-3	.	TRBJ1-2	TGTGCCATCAGCCAGGGTGTAGATGGCTACACCTTC	CAISQGVDGYTF
.	TRBV5-1	TRBD2	TRBJ2-3	TGCGCCAGCAGCCTACCGGACATTCCCGGGGGGGATACGCAGTATTTT	CASSLPDIPGGDTQYF
.	TRBV30	TRBD1	TRBJ1-2	TGTGCCTGGAGTGTACCGTCTGAGAGCCTACGACAGGGGATGCGCTACACCTTC	CAWSVPSESLRQGMRYTF
.	TRBV29-1	TRBD1	TRBJ1-5	TGCAGCGCCACGACAGGGGACGGTCAGCCCCAGCATTTT	CSATTGDGQPQHF
.	TRBV6-5	TRBD1	TRBJ2-7	TGTGCCAGCAGTTCCCGACAGGGGAACGTCTACGAGCAGTACTTC	CASSSRQGNVYEQYF
.	TRBV14	TRBD1	TRBJ1-1	TGTGCCAGCAGCCAATATCAGGGGGGAGAAGCTTTCTTT	CASSQYQGGEAFF
.	TRBV6-4	.	TRBJ2-7	TGTGCCAGCAGCCCAAACGCTGAATCAGACGAGCAGTACTTC	CASSPNAESDEQYF
.	TRBV23-1	TRBD1	TRBJ2-7	TGCGCCAGCAGTCAATCGACCCCCAGGGGGAAGTACGAGCAGTACTTC	CASSQSTPRGKYEQYF
.	TRBV19	.	TRBJ1-2	TGTGCCAGTAGTGTGCACGGGAACTATGGCTACACCTTC	CASSVHGNYGYTF
many	TRBV19	.	TRBJ2-3	TGTGCCAGTAGGGGCCCCCCAGATACGCAGTATTTT	CASRGPPDTQYF
many	TRBV19	TRBD2	TRBJ2-1	TGTGCCAGTAGTATAGCTAGCGGGAGTCTTGAGCAGTTCTTC	CASSIASGSLEQFF
.	TRBV2	TRBD1	TRBJ2-7	TGTGCCAGCAGTGAAGGACAGGGATCCTACGAGCAGTACTTC	CASSEGQGSYEQYF
.	TRBV6-4	.	TRBJ1-2	TGTGCCAGCAGTCCCTATCTAGGCGGGCCGACCAACTATGGCTACACCTTC	CASSPYLGGPTNYGYTF
.	TRBV10-2	TRBD2	TRBJ2-5	TGCGCCAGCACTGGGACTAGCGCTCAAGAGACCCAGTACTTC	CASTGTSAQETQYF
.	TRBV29-1	TRBD2	TRBJ2-1	TGCAGCGTAGGACTAGCGGGAGGAGGGAGGTTCTTC	CSVGLAGGGRFF
.	TRBV30	TRBD2	TRBJ2-2	TGTGCCTGGCGGGCACTAGCGGGGGGGGCCGGGGAGCTGTTTTTT	CAWRALAGGAGELFF
few	TRBV5-1	.	TRBJ2-7	TGCGCCAGCAGCTCCGGGTCCTCCTACGAGCAGTACTTC	CASSSGSSYEQYF
.	TRBV14	.	TRBJ1-2	TGTGCCAGCAGCCAAGATTTTTCCAGGGGAGGCTACACCTTC	CASSQDFSRGGYTF